This is a list of T cell receptor beta chains from one sample in a study of T-cell reconstitution after alpha-beta-depleted transplantation in children. TCRdb used MiXCR to reprocess the PCR reads, holding one entry per CDR3 protein. The sample lists some 350,000 distinct CDR3 sequences; 9% to 12% were seen once. The sample was PBMCs from the stem cell graft donor, taken from the stem cell graft. The source of these receptors is a human donor who donated a stem cell graft to a child with acute lymphoblastic leukemia. The conserved cysteine and the conserved F or W are not part of the CDR3 here.

V gene	J gene	CDR3 protein
TRBV11-2	TRBJ2-7	ASTLYQGYEQY
TRBV4-3	TRBJ2-6	ASSQTGSGANVLT
TRBV5-1	TRBJ2-1	ASSPPANEQF
TRBV6-5	TRBJ2-6	ASSYNRGSGANVLT
TRBV9	TRBJ1-6	ASSVDFPDNSPLH
TRBV7-3	TRBJ2-7	ASSRFGTGVGEQY
TRBV29-1	TRBJ2-3	SVDGELAGDTQY
TRBV7-3	TRBJ2-3	ASSWTGESTDTQY
TRBV4-3	TRBJ1-1	ASSQVRRSEAF
TRBV7-2	TRBJ2-7	ASSLVLQGTYEQY
TRBV2	TRBJ2-7	ASSEFFGRTYEQY
TRBV5-1	TRBJ2-3	ASIDRFTDTQY
TRBV15	TRBJ2-3	ATSRETVVTGDTQY
TRBV29-1	TRBJ1-5	SVVAGDQPQH
TRBV29-1	TRBJ1-5	SVSGAGNNQPQH
TRBV20-1	TRBJ2-3	SAGTADTQY
TRBV5-4	TRBJ2-5	ASSLAPGPETQY
TRBV29-1	TRBJ1-1	SGRQGKDTEAF
TRBV5-5	TRBJ2-5	ASSDRWADEATQY
TRBV7-9	TRBJ1-1	ASSLSNGVNTEAF
TRBV29-1	TRBJ2-5	SVRQGSWQETQY
TRBV10-3	TRBJ2-1	AINSGTSGGNEQF
TRBV5-1	TRBJ2-5	ASSTGTSHQETQY
TRBV7-2	TRBJ1-4	ASSLTEFEKLF
TRBV4-3	TRBJ1-4	ASSQAAWAHNEKLF
TRBV20-1	TRBJ1-6	SASAGTEGNSPLH
TRBV29-1	TRBJ2-5	SVVNRGQDETQY
TRBV29-1	TRBJ2-3	SVVMAGGLSTDTQY
TRBV3-1	TRBJ2-1	ASSQVTSGYNEQF
TRBV5-1	TRBJ2-3	ASSPQGAGGADTQY
TRBV20-1	TRBJ2-7	SARDLATSEEQY
TRBV11-2	TRBJ2-7	ASSRQLTSGRARTYEQY
TRBV7-8	TRBJ2-1	ASSSGQASYNEQF
TRBV5-1	TRBJ2-7	ASSPGGVGNEQY
TRBV15	TRBJ2-7	ATSRDGNWRDEQY
TRBV7-2	TRBJ2-5	ASSWGQETQY
TRBV27	TRBJ2-7	ASSLSGATLLYEQY
TRBV7-2	TRBJ1-1	AGHRGMNTEAF